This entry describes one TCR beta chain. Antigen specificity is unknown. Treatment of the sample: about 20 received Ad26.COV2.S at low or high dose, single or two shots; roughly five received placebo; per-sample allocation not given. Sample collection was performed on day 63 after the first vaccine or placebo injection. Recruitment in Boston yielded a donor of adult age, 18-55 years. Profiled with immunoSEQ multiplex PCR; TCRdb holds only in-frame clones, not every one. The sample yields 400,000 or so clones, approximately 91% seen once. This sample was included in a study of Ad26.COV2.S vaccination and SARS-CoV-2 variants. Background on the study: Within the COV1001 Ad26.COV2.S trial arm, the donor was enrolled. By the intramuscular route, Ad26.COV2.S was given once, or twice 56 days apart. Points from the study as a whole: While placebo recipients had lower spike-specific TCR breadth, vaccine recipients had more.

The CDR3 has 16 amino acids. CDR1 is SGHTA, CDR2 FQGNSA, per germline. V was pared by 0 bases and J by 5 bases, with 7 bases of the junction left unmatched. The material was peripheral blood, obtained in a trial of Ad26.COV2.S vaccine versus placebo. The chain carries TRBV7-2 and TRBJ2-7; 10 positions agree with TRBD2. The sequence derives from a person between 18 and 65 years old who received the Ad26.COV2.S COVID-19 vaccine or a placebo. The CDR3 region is CASSLASGLAGDEQYF. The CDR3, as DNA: TGTGCCAGCAGCTTAGCTTCCGGCCTAGCGGGGGACGAGCAGTACTTC.